The entry below describes one T cell receptor beta chain. Antigen: not known. TCRdb re-analysed the reads in MiXCR, keeping a single row per CDR3 protein. The data show about 490,000 distinct CDR3 sequences, more than 25% seen once. This record comes from a study of T cell repertoires in cytomegalovirus infection. At the level of the study: Matching HLA type, along with CMV infection, was indicated by public TCR beta signatures.

There are 13 residues in the CDR3. Germline V lookup: CDR1 MNHNS, CDR2 SASEGT. The J segment lost 6 bases and the V segment lost 6 bases, leaving 6 bases of the junction unmatched. General study results and limits: Accumulated public TCR beta family frequency recognized individuals carrying CMV together with the relevant HLA. The ex vivo response showed dominance by HLA-C-restricted CMV-specific TCR beta clonotypes.

The rearrangement links TRBV6-1 to TRBJ2-7; 9 nucleotides line up with TRBD1. The TCR was taken from a human donor in good health (CMV status not recorded). Some clones in this sample may be carry-over from other donors' samples. Sequencing input: PBMCs. The CDR3: CASRLDRGGEQYF. As DNA, the CDR3 is TGTGCCAGCAGACTGGACAGGGGAGGCGAGCAGTACTTC.